The T cell receptor (beta chain) described here comes from a study of human T cells and chemical hapten exposure. TCRdb passed the RACE reads through MiXCR, listing each CDR3 protein once. The top ten clones hold about 2.5% of a sample with about 85,000 distinct CDR3 sequences, 8.5% of them seen once. Time point noted: pre-sensitization, week 0. Treatment denoted: therapeutic diphenylcyclopropenone sensitization with weekly scalp DPC. Germline V gene sequence: CDR1 DFQATT, CDR2 SNEGSKA (reference sequence). The CDR3 extends over 14 amino acids. The V gene lost 3 bases and the J gene lost 0 bases, with 10 bases spanning the gap.

The receptor comes from a man aged 40-49 years with alopecia areata. Some clones in this sample may be carry-over from other donors' samples. The chain joins TRBV20-1 to TRBJ2-3; D unresolved. Sequencing used whole blood, obtained in connection with sensitization to the hapten diphenylcyclopropenone (DPC). The CDR3 sequence: CSASLGSSTDTQYF. Written as DNA, the CDR3 is TGCAGTGCTAGTCTAGGTTCCAGCACAGATACGCAGTATTTT.